A selection of T cell receptor beta chains follows, all from one sample in a study of cytomegalovirus exposure and HLA in healthy donors. TCRdb's copy holds only in-frame clones and misses some; the assay was immunoSEQ multiplex PCR. The profile shows tens of thousands of clones, about 85% of them singletons. The specimen sequenced was PBMCs. The origin of the receptors is a man aged 18 to 29 in good health and CMV-seropositive. The CDR3 runs from the conserved cysteine through the conserved F or W. The D gene is left open where the match is weak. Clone size is given for some rows only: seen once, a few or many times, or a class if the clone is expanded.

V,D,size,J,DNA,CDR3
TRBV10-3,TRBD2,NA,TRBJ2-1,TGTGCCATCAGGCCTAGCGGGAACAATGAGCAGTTCTTC,CAIRPSGNNEQFF
TRBV19,TRBD2,once,TRBJ2-2,TGTGCCAGTACCACGGGGGGGAACACCGGGGAGCTGTTTTTT,CASTTGGNTGELFF
TRBV6-1,NA,NA,TRBJ2-3,TGTGCCAGCAGTGCCTTAGCTCCTCCACTGGGAGATACGCAGTATTTT,CASSALAPPLGDTQYF
TRBV30,TRBD2,NA,TRBJ2-1,TGTGCCTGGGAAAGGGGACTAGCGGGATACAATGAGCAGTTCTTC,CAWERGLAGYNEQFF
TRBV28,NA,NA,TRBJ1-3,TGTGCCAGCAGTTTAGTGGGGGCGAGCTCTGGAAACACCATATATTTT,CASSLVGASSGNTIYF
TRBV28,TRBD2,NA,TRBJ2-3,TGTGCCAGCAGTTGGGGACTAGCGGGAGGGCCCACAGATACGCAGTATTTT,CASSWGLAGGPTDTQYF
TRBV5-4,TRBD2,NA,TRBJ2-1,TGTGCCAGCAGCCGGGGACTAGCGGGAGTTAATGAGCAGTTCTTC,CASSRGLAGVNEQFF
TRBV12-1,NA,NA,TRBJ2-3,TGTGCCAGCAGCCACGCGGACGAGCGGGCCCTTAGCACAGATACGCAGTATTTT,CASSHADERALSTDTQYF
TRBV7-8,TRBD2,NA,TRBJ2-5,TGTGCCAGCAGCTTACGGACTAGCTTAAAGACCCAGTACTTC,CASSLRTSLKTQYF
TRBV7-2,TRBD2,NA,TRBJ2-7,TGTGCCAGCAGCCCATCTAGCGGGAGGGGGACGAGTGAGCAGTACTTC,CASSPSSGRGTSEQYF
TRBV7-2,NA,once,TRBJ1-1,TGTGCCAGCAGCTTAGGGCCCCTGTGGGGGGTGAACACTGAAGCTTTCTTT,CASSLGPLWGVNTEAFF
TRBV28,TRBD1,NA,TRBJ2-7,TGTGCCAGCAGAGATGGACAGGGCCTAGAGCAGTACTTC,CASRDGQGLEQYF
TRBV9,TRBD1,NA,TRBJ2-3,TGTGCCAGCACCTCAGGGGGAAGCACAGATACGCAGTATTTT,CASTSGGSTDTQYF
TRBV18,NA,NA,TRBJ2-5,TGTGCCAGCTCCCCCCGGGTGACGGAGACCCAGTACTTC,CASSPRVTETQYF
TRBV21-1,NA,NA,TRBJ2-2,TGTGCCAGCAGCAAAGGGCAGGGGATGTGCGCCGGGGAGCTGTTTTTT,CASSKGQGMCAGELFF